These T cell receptor beta chains were read from a single sample in a study of cytomegalovirus exposure and HLA in healthy donors. The method was immunoSEQ multiplex PCR; TCRdb's version includes in-frame clones alone and lacks a portion of them. The profile shows about 74,000 clones, 94% of them singletons. The sequenced material came from PBMCs. These receptors all stem from a man younger than 30 in good health and CMV-seropositive. The CDR3 runs from the conserved cysteine through the conserved F or W. Fields, in order: J gene, D gene, V gene, CDR3 protein, CDR3 DNA. The D gene is left open where the match is weak.

J gene: TRBJ2-1; D gene: TRBD2; V gene: TRBV6-1; CDR3 protein: CASSEFSGSPYNEQFF; CDR3 DNA: TGTGCCAGCAGTGAATTCAGCGGGAGTCCCTACAATGAGCAGTTCTTC
J gene: TRBJ1-1; D gene: TRBD1; V gene: TRBV13; CDR3 protein: CASSLWTGASEAFF; CDR3 DNA: TGTGCCAGCAGCCTATGGACAGGGGCTAGTGAAGCTTTCTTT
J gene: TRBJ1-2; D gene: TRBD1; V gene: TRBV6-1; CDR3 protein: CASSESRGPYGYTF; CDR3 DNA: TGTGCCAGCAGTGAAAGCAGGGGGCCCTATGGCTACACCTTC
J gene: TRBJ2-7; D gene: NA; V gene: TRBV28; CDR3 protein: CASSSPSGFKRDEQYF; CDR3 DNA: TGTGCCAGCAGTTCCCCATCGGGCTTTAAGCGGGACGAGCAGTACTTC
J gene: TRBJ1-2; D gene: TRBD1; V gene: TRBV7-2; CDR3 protein: CASSSAGTERGYTF; CDR3 DNA: TGTGCCAGCAGCTCCGCCGGGACAGAAAGGGGCTACACCTTC
J gene: TRBJ2-7; D gene: TRBD1; V gene: TRBV10-2; CDR3 protein: CASRGTDAYEQYF; CDR3 DNA: TGCGCCAGCAGAGGGACAGACGCCTACGAGCAGTACTTC
J gene: TRBJ2-5; D gene: TRBD2; V gene: TRBV15; CDR3 protein: CATSRDLAGGPEETQYF; CDR3 DNA: TGTGCCACCAGCAGAGATCTTGCGGGAGGGCCGGAAGAGACCCAGTACTTC
J gene: TRBJ1-2; D gene: TRBD1; V gene: TRBV5-1; CDR3 protein: CASSLGQGHGYTF; CDR3 DNA: TGCGCCAGCAGCTTGGGACAGGGCCATGGCTACACCTTC
J gene: TRBJ2-3; D gene: TRBD1; V gene: TRBV9; CDR3 protein: CASSVEGQGTQYF; CDR3 DNA: TGTGCCAGCAGCGTAGAGGGACAGGGAACGCAGTATTTT
J gene: TRBJ1-1; D gene: TRBD1; V gene: TRBV6-5; CDR3 protein: CASSYTTPGQDTEAFF; CDR3 DNA: TGTGCCAGCAGTTATACGACTCCGGGACAGGACACTGAAGCTTTCTTT
J gene: TRBJ2-3; D gene: NA; V gene: TRBV2; CDR3 protein: CASRVRLGTDTQYF; CDR3 DNA: TGTGCCAGCAGGGTGCGCCTTGGCACAGATACGCAGTATTTT
J gene: TRBJ2-2; D gene: NA; V gene: TRBV11-1; CDR3 protein: CASSLRLRHGNTGELFF; CDR3 DNA: TGTGCCAGCAGCTTAAGATTGCGACACGGGAACACCGGGGAGCTGTTTTTT
J gene: TRBJ2-7; D gene: TRBD1; V gene: TRBV14; CDR3 protein: CASSQGTGVSYEQYF; CDR3 DNA: TGTGCCAGCAGCCAAGGGACAGGGGTTTCCTACGAGCAGTACTTC
J gene: TRBJ2-5; D gene: TRBD1; V gene: TRBV28; CDR3 protein: CASSPRTGQETQYF; CDR3 DNA: TGTGCCAGCAGTCCCAGGACAGGTCAAGAGACCCAGTACTTC